This passage covers 15 T cell receptor beta chains from one sample sequenced in a study of T cell repertoires in cytomegalovirus infection. These receptors have no known antigen. Each CDR3 protein gets one entry after TCRdb re-called the reads with MiXCR. The table lists hundreds of thousands of distinct CDR3 sequences, roughly a third of them singletons, with roughly 20% in the top ten. The material was cultured PBMCs, obtained from culture after CMV antigen stimulation. These receptors came from a human donor in good health (CMV status not recorded). Some clones in this sample may be carry-over from other donors' samples.

This clonotype was observed a few times. The chain uses TRBV7-2 and TRBJ2-7; 9 bases are shared with TRBD2. CDR1 and CDR2 (germline): SGHTA, FQGNSA. The CDR3 totals 15 residues. V was clipped by 7 bases and J by 7 bases; unmatched bases: 14. Written as DNA, the CDR3 is TGTGCCAGCATCGAGATGGCGGGCGGGGGGGTTGAGCAGTACTTC. This codes for CASIEMAGGGVEQYF.

The chain carries TRBV7-2 and TRBJ2-3, with 10 bases lining up with TRBD2. J lost 6 bases, V lost 3 bases, and 9 bases had no gene match. Germline V gene data show CDR1 as SGHTA and CDR2 as FQGNSA. CDR3 length: 16 residues. The CDR3 spells CASSFQAGGFTDTQYF. CDR3 DNA: TGTGCCAGCAGCTTCCAAGCGGGGGGGTTCACGGATACGCAGTATTTT.

This clonotype came up a few times. The chain has TRBV7-6 and TRBJ1-1; D ambiguous. Trimming cost V 2 bases and J 10 bases, with 14 bases left between them. The CDR3 totals 13 residues. Germline V lookup: CDR1 SGHVS, CDR2 FNYEAQ. This CDR3 reads CASSLQTRGPAFF. The CDR3 DNA reads as TGTGCCAGCAGCTTACAGACACGCGGGCCAGCTTTCTTT.

J is TRBJ2-1 and V is TRBV12-3 or TRBV12-4; D remains unclear. The length of the CDR3 is 12 residues. The V gene lost 5 bases and the J gene lost 7 bases, with 9 bases spanning the gap. CDR3: CASSAQRNEQFF. CDR3 nucleotide sequence: TGTGCCAGCAGTGCCCAGCGAAATGAGCAGTTCTTC.

This clonotype appeared many times. The chain is built from TRBV7-2 and TRBJ2-1, with TRBD2 matching over 14 bases. Germline CDR1 SGHTA, CDR2 FQGNSA. This CDR3 has 18 amino acids. V lost 2 bases to trimming and J lost 7 bases; unmatched junction nucleotides: 10. The CDR3 protein is CASSLRPRTSGRTNEQFF. DNA for the CDR3: TGTGCCAGCAGCTTAAGGCCCCGGACTAGCGGGAGGACGAATGAGCAGTTCTTC. Full variable domain (outside the CDR3, taken from reference TRBV7-2 and TRBJ2-1): GAGVSQSPSNKVTEKGKDVELRCDPISGHTALYWYRQSLGQGLEFLIYFQGNSAPDKSGLPSDRFSAERTGGSVSTLTIQRTQQEDSAVYLCASSLRPRTSGRTNEQFFGPGTRLTVL.

The rearrangement joins TRBV4-1 to TRBJ2-3; D not certain. The CDR3 is 15 residues long. Trimming stripped 4 bases from V and 4 bases from J, with 15 bases between. Per the germline V gene, CDR1 is MGHRA and CDR2 is YSYEKL. CDR3 coding DNA: TGCGCCAGCAGCCCCGAAGATAGTTTTGCAGATACGCAGTATTTT. This sequence encodes CASSPEDSFADTQYF.

In this sample, this clonotype turned up a few times. V is TRBV11-2 and J is TRBJ2-7; D ambiguous. CDR1 and CDR2 from the germline V gene are SGHAT and FQNNGV. This CDR3 spans 15 amino acids. Trimming pared 2 bases from V and 2 bases from J, leaving 13 bases between. Written as DNA, the CDR3 is TGTGCCAGCAGCTTAAGCTCGGCCCGCCCCTACGAGCAGTACTTC. Translation gives CASSLSSARPYEQYF.

The chain combines TRBV7-2 with TRBJ2-1; D remains unclear. From germline, CDR1 is SGHTA and CDR2 FQGNSA. V lost 2 bases and J 15 bases, leaving 20 bases between the germline ends. The CDR3 totals 14 residues. The CDR3 reads CASSLLKAGFSLFF. DNA for the CDR3: TGTGCCAGCAGCTTATTAAAAGCTGGTTTTTCCTTGTTCTTC.

V and J are TRBV7-8 and TRBJ1-4; 12 nucleotides line up with TRBD1. V lost 1 base to trimming and J lost 7 bases; unmatched junction nucleotides: 4. The germline CDR1 and CDR2 sequences are SGHVS and FQNEAQ. The CDR3 is 16 residues long. CDR3 coding DNA: TGTGCCAGCAGCTTAGAGGGGACAGGGGGCCTTGAAAAACTGTTTTTT. This sequence encodes CASSLEGTGGLEKLFF. Filled out from reference TRBV7-8 and TRBJ1-4, the complete variable domain reads GAGVSQSPRYKVAKRGQDVALRCDPISGHVSLFWYQQALGQGPEFLTYFQNEAQLDKSGLPSDRFFAERPEGSVSTLKIQRTQQEDSAVYLCASSLEGTGGLEKLFFGSGTQLSVL.

This chain connects TRBV2 to TRBJ2-1; D gene unclear. CDR3 length equals 11 residues. From germline, CDR1 is SNHLY and CDR2 FYNNEI. V lost 7 bases, J lost 7 bases, and 8 bases lay in between. CDR3 protein: CASTPSNEQFF. The CDR3 region has the DNA TGTGCCAGCACCCCCAGTAATGAGCAGTTCTTC.

The genes are TRBV12-3 or TRBV12-4 and TRBJ2-5, with a weak D call TRBD2 (5 bases). The V end lost 5 bases, the J end lost 5 bases, and 12 bases lay between the germline ends. CDR3 length: 13 amino acids. CDR3 sequence (DNA): TGTGCCAGCAGTGCTCGGACTGGGGAGACCCAGTACTTC. Its translation: CASSARTGETQYF.

This chain uses TRBV6-6 with TRBJ2-3, with D perhaps matching TRBD2 (6 bases). Trimming pared 6 bases from V and 2 bases from J, leaving 15 bases between. CDR3 length: 15 residues. Germline CDR1 reads MNHNY; CDR2 reads SVGAGI (reference sequence). The CDR3 loop reads CASSQSSGYTDTQYF. DNA of the CDR3: TGTGCCAGCAGCCAAAGTAGCGGTTACACAGATACGCAGTATTTT.

V gene TRBV12-3 or TRBV12-4 combines with J gene TRBJ1-2; 8 bases match TRBD1. Trimming took 4 bases from V and 4 from J; bases not matched to a gene: 20. CDR3 length equals 19 residues. CDR3 DNA sequence: TGTGCCAGCAGTTACCCTTTCGACAGGGGATTTAGTGTTAGCTATGGCTACACCTTC. Translated: CASSYPFDRGFSVSYGYTF.

This clonotype was recorded only once. CDR3 DNA sequence: TGCAGTGCTAGAGTGGGGGGACAGGGGGCGTCTGGGGCCAACGTCCTGACTTTC. Protein: CSARVGGQGASGANVLTF. The rearrangement uses TRBV20-1 and TRBJ2-6, with 12 bases identical to TRBD1. CDR1 is DFQATT and CDR2 is SNEGSKA in the germline V gene (reference sequence). The CDR3 spans 18 residues. Trimming at V came to 1 base and at J to 1 base, leaving 5 bases not matched to a gene.

This clonotype appeared a few times. V gene TRBV10-3 combines with J gene TRBJ2-3; D may correspond to TRBD1 or TRBD2 (6 bases each). From germline, CDR1 is ENHRY and CDR2 SYGVKD. The V gene lost 3 bases and the J gene lost 4 bases, with 14 bases spanning the gap. This CDR3 spans 15 amino acids. CDR3 sequence reads: CAISEGGPGSDTQYF. The DNA of the CDR3 is TGTGCCATCAGTGAAGGGGGGCCCGGGTCAGATACGCAGTATTTT.